The entry that follows covers one TCR beta chain sequence. CDR1 is GTSNPN and CDR2 is SVGIG in the germline V gene (reference sequence). The V end was cut by 2 bases, the J end by 0 bases, with 5 bases between. CDR3 length: 14 residues. The entry originates in a study of T cell responses to AZD1222 COVID-19 vaccine. Generated by immunoSEQ multiplex PCR, the TCRdb table keeps only in-frame clones and is missing some. The table has 150,000 to 200,000 clones, around 93% seen once. Sequenced material: peripheral blood, taken on day 0 of AZD1222 vaccination. The V call is TRBV30, the J call TRBJ2-6, with D unclear. The receptor's source is an adult in good health. CDR3 residues: CAWSRISGANVLTF. The CDR3 nucleotides are TGTGCCTGGAGTCGGATCTCTGGGGCCAACGTCCTGACTTTC. Full variable domain (rest looked up from reference TRBV30 and TRBJ2-6): SQTIHQWPATLVQPVGSPLSLECTVEGTSNPNLYWYRQAAGRGLQLLFYSVGIGQISSEVPQNLSASRPQDRQFILSSKKLLLSDSGFYLCAWSRISGANVLTFGAGSRLTVL.